This entry lists 14 T cell receptor beta chains sequenced from one sample in a study of CD4 T cells in relation to SARS-CoV-2 and coronaviruses (dated by TCRdb to about 2021). CD4+ T cells from unexposed donors were collected before the COVID-19 pandemic (2011-2018). After approximately 11 days of culture, CD4+ T cells were isolated with the EasySep CD4+ T cell isolation kit. Libraries were constructed by the immunoSEQ multiplex PCR assay. The clones in this table, taken by TCRdb from immuneACCESS, are in-frame only. Not every clone is retained; where verified, under half of the shortfall comes from an unresolved V gene, and the cause of the rest is unknown. The sample data list about 19,000 clones, and about 72% of these were observed just once. About 15% of the sample is held by the ten biggest clonotypes. No antigen is known for these receptors. The sample taken for sequencing was CD4+ T cells from PBMCs, cultured in vitro. Receptor source: a human donor in good health.

The chain links TRBV6-1 to TRBJ1-5; D is possibly TRBD1 (5 bases). Trimming shortened V by 3 bases and J by 3 bases, and 9 bases separated the two germline ends. The germline CDR1 and CDR2 sequences are MNHNS and SASEGT. The CDR3 length is 14 residues. This chain's CDR3 is CASSERGDNQPQHF. The CDR3 DNA reads as TGTGCCAGCAGTGAGAGGGGCGACAATCAGCCCCAGCATTTT.

The table lists this clone with a few counts. The chain employs TRBV25-1 and TRBJ1-5, with D uncertain. The CDR3 has 13 amino acids. Germline V gene data show CDR1 as MGHDK and CDR2 as SYGVNS. Trimming stripped 6 bases from V and 0 bases from J, with 6 bases between. The CDR3 loop is CASRQYSNQPQHF. CDR3 DNA: TGTGCCAGCAGACAGTATAGCAATCAGCCCCAGCATTTT.

The V call is TRBV30, the J call TRBJ1-4, with 7 positions matching TRBD1. Germline V gives CDR1 GTSNPN, CDR2 SVGIG (reference sequence). V trimming: 3 bases; J trimming: 3 bases; junction bases outside the gene matches: 10. CDR3 length equals 16 residues. The CDR3 reads CAWSRPQGVSNEKLFF. The CDR3 DNA reads TGTGCCTGGAGCCGGCCCCAGGGGGTCTCTAATGAAAAACTGTTTTTT.

The chain uses TRBV2 and TRBJ2-6; D not certain. V lost 4 bases and J lost 4, with 14 bases in between. Germline assignment: CDR1 SNHLY and CDR2 FYNNEI. The CDR3 runs to 16 residues. The CDR3 reads CASSARQLLGANVLTF. Here the CDR3 DNA reads TGTGCCAGCAGTGCCCGGCAATTGCTCGGGGCCAACGTCCTGACTTTC.

J is TRBJ2-7 and V is TRBV30; D remains unclear. V was cut by 5 bases and J by 9 bases, with 11 bases left in between. Germline CDR1 and CDR2: GTSNPN and SVGIG (reference sequence). The CDR3 covers 10 residues. In DNA, the CDR3 is TGTGCCTGGGGTGAGTTAGTGCAGTACTTC. Its translation is CAWGELVQYF.

The chain couples TRBV2 to TRBJ1-1; 7 bases map to TRBD1. Germline V gives CDR1 SNHLY, CDR2 FYNNEI. The CDR3 has 14 amino acids. CDR3 DNA sequence: TGTGCTCATCAAGGGAGGGGGCCTGACACTGAAGCTTTCTTT. Translation: CAHQGRGPDTEAFF.

V and J are TRBV3-1 (or the pseudogene TRBV3-2) and TRBJ2-6; D is possibly TRBD2 (5 bases). V lost 3 bases, J lost 1 base, and 10 bases lay in between. The V gene's germline CDR1 is LGHDT and CDR2 YNNKEL (reference sequence). This CDR3 comprises 16 residues. The CDR3 bases are TGTGCCAGCAGCCAGCGTTCGGGATCTGGGGCCAACGTCCTGACTTTC. As protein: CASSQRSGSGANVLTF.

In this sample, this clone turned up a few times. The chain joins TRBV7-3 to TRBJ2-7; TRBD2 aligns across 7 bases. CDR3 size: 16 residues. The V segment lost 1 base and the J segment 4 bases; nucleotides outside the gene matches: 10. Germline loops: CDR1 SGHTA, CDR2 FQGTGA. The CDR3 protein is CASSLRPGGSGYEQYF. In DNA, the CDR3 is TGTGCCAGCAGCTTAAGGCCCGGGGGGAGTGGGTACGAGCAGTACTTC.

This chain uses TRBV7-7 with TRBJ2-5, with 7 nucleotides matching TRBD2. CDR3 length: 15 residues. J lost 0 bases, V lost 4 bases, and 5 bases had no gene match. Per germline, CDR1 SSHAT and CDR2 FNYEAQ (reference sequence). CDR3 sequence (DNA): TGTGCCAGCAGCTCCGGGAGGACGTACCAAGAGACCCAGTACTTC. It specifies CASSSGRTYQETQYF.

The V gene is TRBV11-1, the J gene TRBJ2-7, with 9 positions matching TRBD1. CDR1 SGHAT and CDR2 FQDESV come from the germline V gene (reference sequence). Unmatched junction bases numbered 7, after V lost 5 bases and J lost 2 bases. This CDR3 has 15 residues. The CDR3 DNA follows: TGTGCCAGCAGCCCGAGACAGGGGGGACCCTACGAGCAGTACTTC. Amino acid sequence: CASSPRQGGPYEQYF.

V gene TRBV9 combines with J gene TRBJ2-4, with D possibly being TRBD1 or TRBD2 (5 bases each). Germline V gene sequence: CDR1 SGDLS, CDR2 YYNGEE. Trimming took 0 bases from V and 7 from J, leaving 14 bases between them. This CDR3 spans 15 amino acids. The CDR3 bases are TGTGCCAGCAGCGTAGTCCCAGGGAGTGGTAACATTCAGTACTTC. Its translation: CASSVVPGSGNIQYF.

J is TRBJ2-2 and V is TRBV7-2; D is perhaps TRBD1 (5 bases). The CDR3 is made up of 15 amino acids. V was shortened by 5 bases and J by 6 bases, with 16 bases between the two germline ends. CDR1 is SGHTA and CDR2 is FQGNSA in the germline V gene. This chain's CDR3 is CASSPQGTVPGELFF. DNA for the CDR3: TGTGCCAGCAGCCCCCAGGGAACTGTGCCCGGGGAGCTGTTTTTT. The whole variable domain, remainder taken from reference TRBV7-2 and TRBJ2-2, is GAGVSQSPSNKVTEKGKDVELRCDPISGHTALYWYRQSLGQGLEFLIYFQGNSAPDKSGLPSDRFSAERTGGSVSTLTIQRTQQEDSAVYLCASSPQGTVPGELFFGEGSRLTVL.

In DNA, the CDR3 is TGTGCCAGCTCACGATCCGGGAGCCCTTTCCACGATGAGCAGTTCTTC. Translated, it gives CASSRSGSPFHDEQFF. The genes are TRBV18 and TRBJ2-1, with D maybe TRBD2 (6 bases). The CDR3 is made up of 16 amino acids. Germline V lookup: CDR1 KGHSH, CDR2 LQKENI. V lost 4 bases and J lost 8, with 21 bases in between.

The genes are TRBV7-9 and TRBJ1-2; a weak D match, TRBD1 (6 bases). CDR1 is SEHNR and CDR2 is FQNEAQ in the germline V gene (reference sequence). Trimming took off 5 bases at V and 4 bases at J, with 17 bases between the two ends. The CDR3 has 15 amino acids. Here the CDR3 DNA reads TGTGCCAGCAGCCGAGAGGGGGAGGGTAGCTATGGCTACACCTTC. It translates to CASSREGEGSYGYTF. The entire variable domain, with the rest obtained from reference TRBV7-9 and TRBJ1-2, is as follows: DTGVSQNPRHKITKRGQNVTFRCDPISEHNRLYWYRQTLGQGPEFLTYFQNEAQLEKSRLLSDRFSAERPKGSFSTLEIQRTEQGDSAMYLCASSREGEGSYGYTFGSGTRLTVV.